This T cell receptor (beta chain) was documented in a study of T-cell reconstitution after alpha-beta-depleted transplantation in children listed by TCRdb under 2016. As for the study more broadly: T-cell immune reconstitution after TCRalphabeta/CD19-depleted allogeneic hematopoietic cell transplantation in children was quantitatively tracked in the study by means of TCR repertoire profiling.

As regards this clonotype: No cognate antigen has been identified for it. Base-call qualities are not available, and no considerably larger clone is one nucleotide away.

Library construction relied on PCR. These reads were obtained on an Illumina HiSeq 2500. TCR library preparation used molecular barcoding, with unique molecular identifiers applied to normalize quantification of the TCRbeta repertoire. TCRdb trimmed public reads at Q25 via fastp, called clones via MiXCR and kept in-frame beta chains. Rows merge per CDR3 protein into single entries with the most common DNA and genes. Across this sample there are around 100,000 distinct CDR3 sequences, with 10% seen only once. Under 40% of the sample is in the top ten clones. Reading from cysteine to phenylalanine, the CDR3 counts 15 amino acids. Just the 45-base CDR3 DNA is kept, in frame starting at base 1. The germline V gene provides CDR1 ENHRY and CDR2 SYGVKD. The label giving this sample's treatment or condition can be read as: allogeneic hematopoietic cell transplantation with graft depleted of TCRalphabeta T cells and CD19 B cells. Transplant recipients were children who received TCRalphabeta/CD19-depleted allogeneic hematopoietic cell grafts.

Broad study findings and their caveats: About two months after transplant, the apparently early recovery of alphabetaT-cell counts reportedly depended on just several hundred clones that had expanded rapidly and came from non-depleted graft cells. In some patients, the high TCRbeta diversity seen at day 60 was put down to recipient T cells and intrathymic progenitors that had survived conditioning. The frequencies of hyperexpanded clones fell over the following months, and after one year, T-cell counts and TCRbeta diversity were mostly attributed to newly produced T cells.

The sequencing used PBMCs, collected before TCRalphabeta/CD19-depleted stem cell transplant. The receptor comes from a boy between 2 and 15 years old with acute lymphoblastic leukemia, due to receive a stem cell transplant. This sequence uses TRBV10-3 and TRBJ1-1, with a tentative D gene TRBD1 over 5 matching bases. The DNA sequence is as follows: TGTGCTTCGAGTGAACCCGGGGCGGGGGACACTGAAGCTTTCTTT. Translation gives CASSEPGAGDTEAFF.